The rows below give T cell receptor beta chains drawn from one sample of a study of cytomegalovirus exposure and HLA in healthy donors. Libraries were prepared by immunoSEQ multiplex PCR; TCRdb keeps only in-frame clonotypes and omits some of them. The repertoire consists of roughly 93,000 clones, with approximately 80% occurring once and the leading ten covering 3% to 3.5%. Material: PBMCs. These receptors all come from a man aged 35 to 55 in good health and CMV-seronegative. Both conserved end residues are part of each CDR3. The order of the fields is clone size, CDR3 length, J gene, V gene, D gene, CDR3 protein, CDR3 DNA. The D gene is left open where the match is weak. The size of a clone is reported for some rows only, either as once, few or many, or as a class for expanded clones.

clone_size: -; cdr3_length: 16; j_call: TRBJ2-3; v_call: TRBV5-6; d_call: -; cdr3_aa: CASSSPGPRGTDTQYF; cdr3_nt: TGTGCCAGCAGCTCCCCCGGCCCCAGGGGCACAGATACGCAGTATTTT
clone_size: -; cdr3_length: 13; j_call: TRBJ2-5; v_call: TRBV9; d_call: TRBD1; cdr3_aa: CASSQGTVETQYF; cdr3_nt: TGTGCCAGCAGCCAGGGGACAGTAGAGACCCAGTACTTC
clone_size: -; cdr3_length: 15; j_call: TRBJ2-5; v_call: TRBV27; d_call: -; cdr3_aa: CASSLRLASGETQYF; cdr3_nt: TGTGCCAGCAGTTTAAGATTAGCCTCGGGAGAGACCCAGTACTTC
clone_size: few; cdr3_length: 13; j_call: TRBJ1-2; v_call: TRBV29-1; d_call: -; cdr3_aa: CSALAEVGYGYTF; cdr3_nt: TGCAGCGCCCTGGCCGAGGTGGGCTATGGCTACACCTTC
clone_size: -; cdr3_length: 17; j_call: TRBJ1-2; v_call: TRBV5-4; d_call: -; cdr3_aa: CASSPFTDKPPNYGYTF; cdr3_nt: TGTGCCAGCAGCCCTTTTACCGATAAGCCCCCTAACTATGGCTACACCTTC
clone_size: -; cdr3_length: 16; j_call: TRBJ2-7; v_call: TRBV28; d_call: -; cdr3_aa: CASSLGGFPVGYEQYF; cdr3_nt: TGTGCCAGCAGTTTAGGAGGGTTCCCGGTAGGCTACGAGCAGTACTTC
clone_size: few; cdr3_length: 14; j_call: TRBJ2-7; v_call: TRBV29-1; d_call: TRBD1; cdr3_aa: CSVLGQRSSYEQYF; cdr3_nt: TGCAGCGTTTTGGGACAGCGGAGCTCCTACGAGCAGTACTTC
clone_size: -; cdr3_length: 18; j_call: TRBJ1-2; v_call: TRBV11-2; d_call: TRBD1; cdr3_aa: CASSLGEDRVSANYGYTF; cdr3_nt: TGTGCCAGCAGCTTAGGCGAGGACAGGGTTTCAGCTAACTATGGCTACACCTTC
clone_size: -; cdr3_length: 15; j_call: TRBJ1-6; v_call: TRBV2; d_call: -; cdr3_aa: CASLPGGLPNSPLHF; cdr3_nt: TGTGCCAGCCTGCCGGGGGGGTTACCCAATTCACCCCTCCACTTT
clone_size: -; cdr3_length: 14; j_call: TRBJ1-3; v_call: TRBV7-2; d_call: -; cdr3_aa: CASSYRYSGNTIYF; cdr3_nt: TGTGCCAGCAGCTACAGGTACTCTGGAAACACCATATATTTT
clone_size: -; cdr3_length: 16; j_call: TRBJ1-1; v_call: TRBV11-2; d_call: TRBD1; cdr3_aa: CASSPWTGGTNTEAFF; cdr3_nt: TGTGCCAGCAGCCCTTGGACAGGGGGCACGAACACTGAAGCTTTCTTT
clone_size: -; cdr3_length: 11; j_call: TRBJ2-5; v_call: TRBV7-6; d_call: -; cdr3_aa: CASSLSETQYF; cdr3_nt: TGTGCCAGCAGCCTCTCAGAGACCCAGTACTTC
clone_size: -; cdr3_length: 14; j_call: TRBJ1-1; v_call: TRBV6-5; d_call: -; cdr3_aa: CASTRLTTGTEAFF; cdr3_nt: TGTGCCAGCACCCGACTGACTACGGGCACTGAAGCTTTCTTT
clone_size: once; cdr3_length: 14; j_call: TRBJ1-2; v_call: TRBV2; d_call: TRBD1; cdr3_aa: CASNTGTGNYGYTF; cdr3_nt: TGTGCCAGCAATACTGGGACAGGCAACTATGGCTACACCTTC
clone_size: -; cdr3_length: 13; j_call: TRBJ2-5; v_call: TRBV30; d_call: TRBD2; cdr3_aa: CAARWTSGETQYF; cdr3_nt: TGTGCCGCTAGGTGGACTAGCGGAGAGACCCAGTACTTC
clone_size: once; cdr3_length: 15; j_call: TRBJ1-2; v_call: TRBV9; d_call: -; cdr3_aa: CASSVGSTGNYGYTF; cdr3_nt: TGTGCCAGCAGCGTAGGTTCAACAGGGAACTATGGCTACACCTTC
clone_size: -; cdr3_length: 12; j_call: TRBJ1-1; v_call: TRBV13; d_call: TRBD1; cdr3_aa: CASSPQGIEAFF; cdr3_nt: TGTGCCAGCAGCCCACAGGGGATTGAAGCTTTCTTT
clone_size: -; cdr3_length: 12; j_call: TRBJ2-3; v_call: TRBV9; d_call: -; cdr3_aa: CASSVATDTQYF; cdr3_nt: TGTGCCAGCAGCGTAGCTACAGATACGCAGTATTTT
clone_size: -; cdr3_length: 18; j_call: TRBJ2-3; v_call: TRBV5-1; d_call: TRBD2; cdr3_aa: CASSSGGLAGGSSDTQYF; cdr3_nt: TGCGCCAGCAGCTCGGGGGGACTAGCGGGGGGATCTTCAGATACGCAGTATTTT
clone_size: -; cdr3_length: 17; j_call: TRBJ1-1; v_call: TRBV4-2; d_call: TRBD1; cdr3_aa: CASSHALRTGRGTEAFF; cdr3_nt: TGTGCCAGCAGCCACGCTCTTCGGACAGGGCGTGGCACTGAAGCTTTCTTT
clone_size: -; cdr3_length: 17; j_call: TRBJ1-5; v_call: TRBV18; d_call: TRBD1; cdr3_aa: CASSPPIGQGRFQPQHF; cdr3_nt: TGTGCCAGCTCACCACCCATCGGACAGGGTAGGTTTCAGCCCCAGCATTTT
clone_size: -; cdr3_length: 11; j_call: TRBJ2-7; v_call: TRBV20-1; d_call: TRBD2; cdr3_aa: CSARDGGGGAF; cdr3_nt: TGCAGTGCTAGAGATGGGGGCGGGGGGGCCTTC
clone_size: -; cdr3_length: 14; j_call: TRBJ1-1; v_call: TRBV19; d_call: -; cdr3_aa: CASSIRGLNTEAFF; cdr3_nt: TGTGCCAGTAGTATACGAGGGCTTAACACTGAAGCTTTCTTT
clone_size: -; cdr3_length: 15; j_call: TRBJ1-4; v_call: TRBV4-3; d_call: -; cdr3_aa: CASSHNELTNEKLFF; cdr3_nt: TGCGCCAGCAGCCATAACGAGCTAACTAATGAAAAACTGTTTTTT
clone_size: -; cdr3_length: 15; j_call: TRBJ1-5; v_call: TRBV7-2; d_call: -; cdr3_aa: CASSLAKTGDQPQHF; cdr3_nt: TGTGCCAGCAGCTTAGCTAAGACAGGAGATCAGCCCCAGCATTTT
clone_size: -; cdr3_length: 16; j_call: TRBJ2-2; v_call: TRBV4-1; d_call: TRBD2; cdr3_aa: CASSPLGAGGTGELFF; cdr3_nt: TGCGCCAGCAGCCCCCTGGGGGCGGGGGGCACCGGGGAGCTGTTTTTT
clone_size: -; cdr3_length: 11; j_call: TRBJ2-1; v_call: TRBV2; d_call: -; cdr3_aa: CASSSFNEQFF; cdr3_nt: TGTGCCAGCAGTTCATTCAATGAGCAGTTCTTC
clone_size: -; cdr3_length: 16; j_call: TRBJ2-3; v_call: TRBV9; d_call: TRBD2; cdr3_aa: CASSVAPSGGANTQYF; cdr3_nt: TGTGCCAGCAGCGTAGCTCCTAGCGGGGGGGCGAACACGCAGTATTTT
clone_size: -; cdr3_length: 14; j_call: TRBJ2-7; v_call: TRBV2; d_call: TRBD1; cdr3_aa: CATQDRVNTYEQYF; cdr3_nt: TGTGCCACCCAGGACAGGGTGAACACCTACGAGCAGTACTTC
clone_size: few; cdr3_length: 15; j_call: TRBJ2-3; v_call: TRBV5-1; d_call: -; cdr3_aa: CASNSGSGFTDTQYF; cdr3_nt: TGCGCCAGCAATTCGGGGTCGGGGTTTACAGATACGCAGTATTTT
clone_size: -; cdr3_length: 14; j_call: TRBJ2-5; v_call: TRBV6-6; d_call: -; cdr3_aa: CASSYAGRAETQYF; cdr3_nt: TGTGCCAGCAGTTACGCGGGCCGGGCCGAGACCCAGTACTTC
clone_size: -; cdr3_length: 15; j_call: TRBJ2-7; v_call: TRBV13; d_call: TRBD2; cdr3_aa: CASSQLAGAAYEQYF; cdr3_nt: TGTGCCAGCAGCCAACTAGCGGGGGCCGCCTACGAGCAGTACTTC
clone_size: -; cdr3_length: 14; j_call: TRBJ1-2; v_call: TRBV6-1; d_call: -; cdr3_aa: CASSEVTGVGGYTF; cdr3_nt: TGTGCCAGCAGTGAAGTTACGGGGGTAGGTGGCTACACCTTC
clone_size: -; cdr3_length: 14; j_call: TRBJ1-2; v_call: TRBV27; d_call: -; cdr3_aa: CASSQNQRAGGYTF; cdr3_nt: TGTGCCAGCAGTCAGAATCAGCGGGCAGGGGGCTACACCTTC
clone_size: -; cdr3_length: 14; j_call: TRBJ2-3; v_call: TRBV4-3; d_call: -; cdr3_aa: CASSQDRGTDTQYF; cdr3_nt: TGCGCCAGCAGCCAAGATCGCGGCACGGATACGCAGTATTTT
clone_size: -; cdr3_length: 13; j_call: TRBJ1-5; v_call: TRBV10-3; d_call: -; cdr3_aa: CAISESHQQPQHF; cdr3_nt: TGTGCCATCAGTGAATCACACCAACAGCCCCAGCATTTT
clone_size: -; cdr3_length: 13; j_call: TRBJ1-5; v_call: TRBV6-1; d_call: -; cdr3_aa: CASSEDGNQPQHF; cdr3_nt: TGTGCCAGCAGTGAAGACGGGAATCAGCCCCAGCATTTT
clone_size: -; cdr3_length: 15; j_call: TRBJ2-7; v_call: TRBV7-3; d_call: TRBD2; cdr3_aa: CASSLMGGTDYEQYF; cdr3_nt: TGTGCCAGCAGCTTAATGGGAGGGACGGACTACGAGCAGTACTTC
clone_size: -; cdr3_length: 15; j_call: TRBJ2-3; v_call: TRBV28; d_call: TRBD2; cdr3_aa: CASRGAGGLVDTQYF; cdr3_nt: TGTGCCAGCAGGGGAGCGGGGGGGCTCGTGGATACGCAGTATTTT
clone_size: -; cdr3_length: 13; j_call: TRBJ2-7; v_call: TRBV30; d_call: TRBD2; cdr3_aa: CALKRGAYYEQYF; cdr3_nt: TGTGCCTTAAAGCGGGGGGCCTACTACGAGCAGTACTTC
clone_size: -; cdr3_length: 18; j_call: TRBJ2-7; v_call: TRBV4-1; d_call: TRBD2; cdr3_aa: CASSQDGASGGAFREQYF; cdr3_nt: TGCGCCAGCAGCCAAGATGGGGCTAGCGGGGGGGCCTTTCGCGAGCAGTACTTC
clone_size: -; cdr3_length: 17; j_call: TRBJ1-5; v_call: TRBV4-1; d_call: TRBD1; cdr3_aa: CASSPGQGGYSNQPQHF; cdr3_nt: TGCGCCAGCAGCCCCGGACAGGGGGGTTATAGCAATCAGCCCCAGCATTTT
clone_size: -; cdr3_length: 16; j_call: TRBJ2-1; v_call: TRBV9; d_call: -; cdr3_aa: CASSLGWGGAHNEQFF; cdr3_nt: TGTGCCAGCAGCTTAGGGTGGGGGGGGGCTCACAATGAGCAGTTCTTC
clone_size: -; cdr3_length: 13; j_call: TRBJ2-5; v_call: TRBV30; d_call: -; cdr3_aa: CAWEPGSAETQYF; cdr3_nt: TGTGCCTGGGAACCCGGGTCCGCAGAGACCCAGTACTTC
clone_size: -; cdr3_length: 18; j_call: TRBJ2-7; v_call: TRBV7-2; d_call: TRBD2; cdr3_aa: CASSLVPSSGPSSYEQYF; cdr3_nt: TGTGCCAGCAGCTTAGTCCCCTCTAGCGGGCCCAGCTCCTACGAGCAGTACTTC
clone_size: -; cdr3_length: 16; j_call: TRBJ2-2; v_call: TRBV7-2; d_call: -; cdr3_aa: CASSLERPVNTGELFF; cdr3_nt: TGTGCCAGCAGCTTAGAGAGGCCGGTGAACACCGGGGAGCTGTTTTTT
clone_size: -; cdr3_length: 17; j_call: TRBJ2-2; v_call: TRBV10-3; d_call: TRBD2; cdr3_aa: CAISRRTSGGDTGELFF; cdr3_nt: TGTGCCATCAGCCGCCGGACTAGCGGGGGGGACACCGGGGAGCTGTTTTTT
clone_size: few; cdr3_length: 14; j_call: TRBJ1-4; v_call: TRBV7-8; d_call: -; cdr3_aa: CASSSMGRHEKLFF; cdr3_nt: TGTGCCAGCAGCTCGATGGGGAGGCATGAAAAACTGTTTTTT